A selection of T cell receptor beta chains follows, all from one sample in a study of tumor-infiltrating lymphocytes in primary liver carcinoma. TCRdb reprocessed the multiplex PCR reads with MiXCR, giving one entry per CDR3 protein. The sample consists of about 350,000 distinct CDR3 sequences, roughly two thirds of them appearing once. Sequenced material: peripheral blood. Every receptor here comes from a middle-aged man with primary liver carcinoma and hepatitis B virus infection. Both conserved end residues are part of each CDR3. A D gene is named only where the DNA matches it firmly. The listing skips clone size in some rows; elsewhere it reads once, few, many or a size class.

D | J | V | size | DNA | CDR3
NA | TRBJ2-1 | TRBV11-1 | NA | TGTGCCAGCAGCAGCAAGGAGGATCACTATGAGCAGTTATTC | CASSSKEDHYEQLF
NA | TRBJ1-5 | TRBV6-5 | many | TGTGCCAGCAGTTACTCTCGGACAAGCAATCAGCCCCAGCATTTT | CASSYSRTSNQPQHF
NA | TRBJ2-3 | TRBV6-6 | NA | TGTGCCAGCAGTTGGAGCGGGTCTGGCACAGATATGCAGTATTTT | CASSWSGSGTDMQYF
NA | TRBJ2-7 | TRBV7-9 | NA | TGTGCCAGCAGCTCAGGGGACGGATCCTACGAGCAGTACTTC | CASSSGDGSYEQYF
NA | TRBJ2-6 | TRBV9 | NA | TGTGCCAGCAGCGTAGTTGATGGGGCCAACGTCCTGACTTTC | CASSVVDGANVLTF
TRBD1 | TRBJ2-1 | TRBV6-5 | NA | TGTGCCAGCAGTTCCCTGACAGGGCGCAATGAGCAGTTCTTC | CASSSLTGRNEQFF
NA | TRBJ2-7 | TRBV6-1 | NA | TGTGCCAGCAGTGAGCGGGACCTGGTGTACGAGCAGTACTTC | CASSERDLVYEQYF
NA | TRBJ2-3 | TRBV11-2 | NA | TGTGCCAGCAGTTTAGTGAGCCAGGCTACGGATATGCAGTATTTT | CASSLVSQATDMQYF
TRBD2 | TRBJ2-7 | TRBV11-1 | NA | TGTGTCAGCAGCTTAGAAGCTAGCGGGAGGGCCGCATACGAGCAGTACTTC | CVSSLEASGRAAYEQYF
TRBD1 | TRBJ2-7 | TRBV6-5 | once | TGTGCCATAGCATCTGGACAGGGATCCTACGAGCAGTACTTC | CAIASGQGSYEQYF
NA | TRBJ1-2 | TRBV14 | NA | TGTGCCAGCAGCCAAGCTGCCTCCGCGCACGGTGGCTACACCTTC | CASSQAASAHGGYTF
NA | TRBJ2-2 | TRBV11-2 | NA | TGTGCCAGCAGCTTACTTGGAGCGGAGACCGGGGAGCTGTTTTTT | CASSLLGAETGELFF
TRBD1 | TRBJ2-5 | TRBV12-3/TRBV12-4 | many | TGTGCCAGCAACTATGACAGGGAAGAGACCCAGTACTTC | CASNYDREETQYF
NA | TRBJ1-6 | TRBV11-1 | NA | TGTGCCAGCAGCGAAGCCACTGACCGTAATTCACCCCTCCACTTT | CASSEATDRNSPLHF
TRBD1 | TRBJ2-1 | TRBV5-1 | few | TGCGCCAGCAGCGTGGGACAGATTAATGAGCAGTTCTTC | CASSVGQINEQFF
TRBD2 | TRBJ2-2 | TRBV20-1 | few | TGCAGTGCTAGACTAGCGGGAGACACCGGGGAGCTGTTTTTT | CSARLAGDTGELFF
NA | TRBJ2-3 | TRBV11-2 | NA | TGTGCCAGCAGCTCCCCGACCGGGACACTTATGCAGTATTTT | CASSSPTGTLMQYF
NA | TRBJ1-1 | TRBV12-3/TRBV12-4 | many | TGTGCCAGCAGTCTGGGACGGGGCCCTTTCTTT | CASSLGRGPFF
NA | TRBJ1-3 | TRBV28 | NA | TGTGCCAGCAGCTTGGGATTTTTCACTGGACTCTCTGGAAACACCATATATTTT | CASSLGFFTGLSGNTIYF
NA | TRBJ2-7 | TRBV5-4 | few | TGTGCCAGCAGCTTGGAGGCTAGCGTAGACTACGAGCAGTACTTC | CASSLEASVDYEQYF
TRBD1 | TRBJ1-1 | TRBV6-5 | NA | TGTGCCAGCAGCTGGACAGGAAGCACTGAAGCTTTCTTT | CASSWTGSTEAFF
TRBD2 | TRBJ2-1 | TRBV14 | many | TGTGCCAGCAGCCAAGATAGCGGGAGGTGGAATGAGCAGTTCTTC | CASSQDSGRWNEQFF
TRBD2 | TRBJ2-5 | TRBV10-3 | NA | TGTGCAATCAGTGCCAGGGAGGGGCAGCCCCAGTACTTC | CAISAREGQPQYF
NA | TRBJ2-1 | TRBV11-2 | once | TGTCCCAGCAGCCGCCGGGGCAGGGATAACAATGAGCAGTTCTTC | CPSSRRGRDNNEQFF
NA | TRBJ2-4 | TRBV4-1 | many | TGCGCCAGCAGCCAAGGACTAGTGGACATTCAGTACTTC | CASSQGLVDIQYF
TRBD1 | TRBJ1-5 | TRBV12-3/TRBV12-4 | NA | TGTGTCAGCAGTTCCCTGGGGGCAGGGGGGGCCGTTCGTGCCCAGCATTTT | CVSSSLGAGGAVRAQHF
NA | TRBJ1-4 | TRBV10-3 | NA | TGTGCCATCTCCCCGGTTCCCCGAACAGACAATGAAAAACTGTTTTTT | CAISPVPRTDNEKLFF